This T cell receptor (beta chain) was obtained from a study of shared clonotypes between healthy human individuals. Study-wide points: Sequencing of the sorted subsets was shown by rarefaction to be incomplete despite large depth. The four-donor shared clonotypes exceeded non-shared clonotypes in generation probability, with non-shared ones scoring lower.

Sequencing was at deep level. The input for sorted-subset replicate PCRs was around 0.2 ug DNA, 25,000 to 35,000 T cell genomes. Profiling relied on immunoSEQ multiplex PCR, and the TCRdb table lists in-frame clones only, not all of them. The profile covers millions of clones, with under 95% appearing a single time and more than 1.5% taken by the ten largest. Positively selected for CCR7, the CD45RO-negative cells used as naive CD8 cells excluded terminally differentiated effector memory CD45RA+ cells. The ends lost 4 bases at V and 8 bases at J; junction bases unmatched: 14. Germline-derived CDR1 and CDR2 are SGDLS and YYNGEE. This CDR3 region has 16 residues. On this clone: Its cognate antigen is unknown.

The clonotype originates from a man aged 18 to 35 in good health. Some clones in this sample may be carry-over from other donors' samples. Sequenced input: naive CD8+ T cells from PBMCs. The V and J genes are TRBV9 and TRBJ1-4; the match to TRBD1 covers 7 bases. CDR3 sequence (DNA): TGTGCCAGCAGCTCAAAAGGGGGCGCCTGGGGGGAAAAACTGTTTTTT. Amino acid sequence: CASSSKGGAWGEKLFF.